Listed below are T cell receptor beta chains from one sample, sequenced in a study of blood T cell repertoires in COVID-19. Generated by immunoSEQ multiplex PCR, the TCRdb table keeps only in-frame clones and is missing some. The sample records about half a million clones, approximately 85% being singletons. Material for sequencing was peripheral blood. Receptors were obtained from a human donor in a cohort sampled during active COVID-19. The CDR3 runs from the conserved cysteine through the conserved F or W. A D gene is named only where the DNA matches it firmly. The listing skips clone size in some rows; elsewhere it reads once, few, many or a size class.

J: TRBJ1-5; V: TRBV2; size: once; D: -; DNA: TGTGCCAGCAGTGTTAGTAGGGGGCAGCCCCAGCATTTT; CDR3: CASSVSRGQPQHF
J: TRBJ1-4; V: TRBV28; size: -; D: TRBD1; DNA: TGTGCCAGCAGTTCCCCGACAGGGGGCACTGAAAAACTGTTTTTT; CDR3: CASSSPTGGTEKLFF
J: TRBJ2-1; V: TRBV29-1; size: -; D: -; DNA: TGCAGCGTTGAGGGGCAGGGTAGGCTCTTC; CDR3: CSVEGQGRLF
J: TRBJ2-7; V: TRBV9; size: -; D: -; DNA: TGTGCCAGCAGCCCTCGAACTCAGTCGGGCGAGCAGTACTTC; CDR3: CASSPRTQSGEQYF
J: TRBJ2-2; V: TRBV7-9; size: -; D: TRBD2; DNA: TGTGCCAGCAGCTTAGGACTAGCGAGCGGGGAGCTGTTTTTT; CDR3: CASSLGLASGELFF
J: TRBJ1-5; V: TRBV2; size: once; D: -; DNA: TGTGCCAGCAGTTCCCGATTACAGGGAGGCAATCAGCCCCAGCATTTT; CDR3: CASSSRLQGGNQPQHF
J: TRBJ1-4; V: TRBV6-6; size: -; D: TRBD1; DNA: TGTGCCAGCAGACACGGACAGGGAAATGAAAAACTGTTTTTT; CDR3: CASRHGQGNEKLFF
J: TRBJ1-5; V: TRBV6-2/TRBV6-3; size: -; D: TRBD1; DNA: TGTGCCAGCAGTTACCCGGACAGGGGAAATCAGCCCCAGCATTTT; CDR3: CASSYPDRGNQPQHF
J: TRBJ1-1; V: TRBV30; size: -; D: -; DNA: TGTGCCTGGAGTGTTCCTTCACACGCTAACACTGAAGCTTTCTTT; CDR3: CAWSVPSHANTEAFF
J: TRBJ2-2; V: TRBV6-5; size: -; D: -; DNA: TGTGCCAGCCGAAGGGACTCCAACACCGGGGAGCTGTTTTTT; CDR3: CASRRDSNTGELFF
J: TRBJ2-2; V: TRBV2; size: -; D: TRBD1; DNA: TGTGCCAGCAGTGGTCCAGGGGGGAACACCGGGGAGCTGTTTTTT; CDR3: CASSGPGGNTGELFF
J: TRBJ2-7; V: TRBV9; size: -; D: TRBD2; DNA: TGTGCCAGCAGCGTAGTGGCGGGAGGTTACGAGCAGTACTTC; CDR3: CASSVVAGGYEQYF
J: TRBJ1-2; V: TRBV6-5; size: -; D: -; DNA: TGTGCCAGCAGTTACTCTGGCGCGGGGAAACATGGCTACACCTTC; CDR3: CASSYSGAGKHGYTF
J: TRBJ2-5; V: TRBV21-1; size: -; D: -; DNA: TGTGCCAGCAGCAAACGGACAGGGAGGAAAAAGACCCAGTACTTC; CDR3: CASSKRTGRKKTQYF
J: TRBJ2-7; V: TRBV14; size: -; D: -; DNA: TGTGCCAGCAGCCAAGTAGGTCGCGCCCGGGGAGAGCAGTACTTC; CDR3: CASSQVGRARGEQYF
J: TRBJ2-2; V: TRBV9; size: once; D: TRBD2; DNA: TGTGCCAGCAGCGTGACCGGGACTAGCGGGAGAAGCGGGGAGCTGTTTTTT; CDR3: CASSVTGTSGRSGELFF
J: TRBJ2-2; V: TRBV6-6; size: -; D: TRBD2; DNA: TGTGCCAGCAGTCGAGGTTGGGGGATAGCGGGAGTTACCGGGGAGCTGTTTTTT; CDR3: CASSRGWGIAGVTGELFF
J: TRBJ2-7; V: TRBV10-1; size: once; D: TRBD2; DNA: TGCGCCCCCCAGGGAAAGGGGACTAGCTCCAACTCCTACGAGCAGTACTTC; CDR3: CAPQGKGTSSNSYEQYF
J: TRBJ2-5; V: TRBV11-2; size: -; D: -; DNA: TGTGCCAGCAGCTTAGGGAACCGCGGGGAGACCCAGTACTTC; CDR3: CASSLGNRGETQYF
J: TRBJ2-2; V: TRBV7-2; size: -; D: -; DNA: TGTGCCAGCAGCCCTTATGCCTTCTCACCCAAGCCCGGGGAGCTGTTTTTT; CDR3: CASSPYAFSPKPGELFF
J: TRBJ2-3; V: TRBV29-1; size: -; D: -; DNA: TGCAGCGTCGTCCCAGGGGGGACTAGCACAGATACGCAGTATTTT; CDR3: CSVVPGGTSTDTQYF
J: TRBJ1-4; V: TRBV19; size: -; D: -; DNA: TGTGCCAGTAGGGACGGCATCCTTGAAGGGAGCAATGAAAAACTGTTTTTT; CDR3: CASRDGILEGSNEKLFF
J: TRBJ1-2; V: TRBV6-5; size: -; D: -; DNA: TGTGCCAGCAGCAGAAGGGCAGGGAAGGTAGACACCTTC; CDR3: CASSRRAGKVDTF
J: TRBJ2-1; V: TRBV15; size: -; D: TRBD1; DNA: TGTGCCACCAGAGGGACAGGGGAGAATGAGCAGTTCTTC; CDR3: CATRGTGENEQFF
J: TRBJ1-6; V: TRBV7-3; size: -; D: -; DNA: TGTGCCAGCAGCTTAAACAGCGGCTATAATTCACCCCTCCACTTT; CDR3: CASSLNSGYNSPLHF
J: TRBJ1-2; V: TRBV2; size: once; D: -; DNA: TGTGCCGTATACTCGACAGAACATACCTATGGCTACACCTTC; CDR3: CAVYSTEHTYGYTF
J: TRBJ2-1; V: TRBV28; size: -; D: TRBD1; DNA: TGTGCCAGCAGTTTTTACCCAACAGGGGGCCAACAGTTCTTC; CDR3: CASSFYPTGGQQFF
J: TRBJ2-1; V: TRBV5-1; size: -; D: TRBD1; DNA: TGCGCCAGCAGCTTGGGACCATCAAGGGGGCCTGAGCAGTTCTTC; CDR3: CASSLGPSRGPEQFF
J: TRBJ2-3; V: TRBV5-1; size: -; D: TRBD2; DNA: TGCGCCAGCAGCTTGGTCGGGAGGGCAGATACGCAGTATTTT; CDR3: CASSLVGRADTQYF
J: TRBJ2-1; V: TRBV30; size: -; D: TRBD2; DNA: TGTGCCTGGAGTGTGCCTAGCGGGGGAAATGAGCAGTTCTTC; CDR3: CAWSVPSGGNEQFF
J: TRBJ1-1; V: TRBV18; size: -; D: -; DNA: TGTGCCAGCTCACCACCTGGGACTCCCGAAGCTTTCTTT; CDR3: CASSPPGTPEAFF
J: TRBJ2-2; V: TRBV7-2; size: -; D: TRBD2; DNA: TGTGCCAGCAGCTCGGGGACTAGCGGGAGGGTGGGGGAGCTGTTTTTT; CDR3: CASSSGTSGRVGELFF
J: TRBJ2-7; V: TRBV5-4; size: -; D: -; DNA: TGTGCCAGCAGCTTGGAGGGACACCACTACGAGCAGTACTTC; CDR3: CASSLEGHHYEQYF
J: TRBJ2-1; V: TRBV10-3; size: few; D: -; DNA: TGTGCCATCAGATCAGGGTCCAACTACAATGAGCAGTTCTTC; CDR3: CAIRSGSNYNEQFF
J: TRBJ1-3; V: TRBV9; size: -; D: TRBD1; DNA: TGTGCCAGCAGCCCAACCGGGACAGGGGTCGGGTTGGGCACCATATATTTT; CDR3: CASSPTGTGVGLGTIYF
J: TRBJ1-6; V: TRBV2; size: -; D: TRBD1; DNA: TGTGCCAGCAGTGCAAGGACAGGCGATTCACCCCTCCACTTT; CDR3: CASSARTGDSPLHF
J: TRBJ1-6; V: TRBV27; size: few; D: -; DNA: TGTGCCAGCAGTTTATCAGGGGGGGGGTATTCACCCCTCCACTTT; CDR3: CASSLSGGGYSPLHF
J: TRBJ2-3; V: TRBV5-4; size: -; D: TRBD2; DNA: TGTGCCAGCAGCCCTAGACTAGCGGGAGCCCCAGATACGCAGTATTTT; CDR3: CASSPRLAGAPDTQYF
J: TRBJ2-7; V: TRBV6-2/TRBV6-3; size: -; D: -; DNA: TGTGCCAGCAGTTACTCCCTTATCTACGAGCAGTACTTC; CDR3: CASSYSLIYEQYF
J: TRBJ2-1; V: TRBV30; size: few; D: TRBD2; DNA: TGTGCCTGGAGTGTTGCCGGGACTAGCGTACATCCGTTCTTC; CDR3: CAWSVAGTSVHPFF
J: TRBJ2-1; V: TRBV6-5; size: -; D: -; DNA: TGTGCCAGCAGGCCGCCGACTAGTAATTCTGAGCAGTTCTTC; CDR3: CASRPPTSNSEQFF
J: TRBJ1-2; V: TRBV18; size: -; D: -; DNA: TGTGCCAGCTCACCACCAGGGGGTGACTATGGCTACACCTTC; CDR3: CASSPPGGDYGYTF
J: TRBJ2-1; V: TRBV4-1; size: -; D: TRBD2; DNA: TGCGCCAGTGAACCGACGGGAGGGCTATCCAATGAGCAGTTCTTC; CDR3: CASEPTGGLSNEQFF
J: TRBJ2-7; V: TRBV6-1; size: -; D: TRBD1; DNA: TGTGCCAGCAGTGACAACCGGGACAGCCTCTCCTACGAGCAGTACTTC; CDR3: CASSDNRDSLSYEQYF